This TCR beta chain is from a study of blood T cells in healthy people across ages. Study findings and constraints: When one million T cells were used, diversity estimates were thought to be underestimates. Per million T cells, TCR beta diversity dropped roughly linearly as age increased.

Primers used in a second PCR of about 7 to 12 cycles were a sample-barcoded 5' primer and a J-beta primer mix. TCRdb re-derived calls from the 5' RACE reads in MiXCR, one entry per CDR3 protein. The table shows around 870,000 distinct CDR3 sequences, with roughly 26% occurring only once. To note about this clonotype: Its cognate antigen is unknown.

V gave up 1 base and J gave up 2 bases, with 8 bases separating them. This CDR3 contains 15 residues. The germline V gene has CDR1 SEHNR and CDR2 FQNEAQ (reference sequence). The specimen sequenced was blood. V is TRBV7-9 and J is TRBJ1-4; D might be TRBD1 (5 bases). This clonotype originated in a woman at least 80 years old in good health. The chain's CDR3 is CASSLGDGTNEKLFF. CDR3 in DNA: TGTGCCAGCAGCTTAGGGGACGGGACTAATGAAAAACTGTTTTTT.